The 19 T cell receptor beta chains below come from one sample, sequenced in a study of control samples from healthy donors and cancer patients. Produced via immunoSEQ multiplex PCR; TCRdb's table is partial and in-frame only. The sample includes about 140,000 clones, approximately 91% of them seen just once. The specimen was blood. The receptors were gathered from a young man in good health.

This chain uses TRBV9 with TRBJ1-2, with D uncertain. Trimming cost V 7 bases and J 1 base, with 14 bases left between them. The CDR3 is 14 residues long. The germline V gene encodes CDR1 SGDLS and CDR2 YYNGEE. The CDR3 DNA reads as TGTGCCAGCCAGAGGTCCGGTTTTAACTATGGCTACACCTTC. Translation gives CASQRSGFNYGYTF.

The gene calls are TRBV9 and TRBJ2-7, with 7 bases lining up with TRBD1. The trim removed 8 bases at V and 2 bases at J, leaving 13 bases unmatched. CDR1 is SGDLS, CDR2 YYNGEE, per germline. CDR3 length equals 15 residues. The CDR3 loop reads CASADGAGGPYEQYF. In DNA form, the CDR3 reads TGTGCCAGTGCGGATGGGGCAGGGGGTCCCTACGAGCAGTACTTC.

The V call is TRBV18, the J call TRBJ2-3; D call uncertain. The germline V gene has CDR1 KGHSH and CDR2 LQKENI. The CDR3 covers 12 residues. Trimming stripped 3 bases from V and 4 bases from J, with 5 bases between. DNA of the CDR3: TGTGCCAGCTCACCGGGTGCAGATACGCAGTATTTT. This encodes CASSPGADTQYF.

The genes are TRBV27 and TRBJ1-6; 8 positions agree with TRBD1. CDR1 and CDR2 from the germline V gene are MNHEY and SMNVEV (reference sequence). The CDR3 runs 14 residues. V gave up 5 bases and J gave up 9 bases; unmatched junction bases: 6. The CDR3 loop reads CASSQTGVSSPLHF. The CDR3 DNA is TGTGCCAGCAGTCAGACAGGGGTAAGTTCACCCCTCCACTTT.

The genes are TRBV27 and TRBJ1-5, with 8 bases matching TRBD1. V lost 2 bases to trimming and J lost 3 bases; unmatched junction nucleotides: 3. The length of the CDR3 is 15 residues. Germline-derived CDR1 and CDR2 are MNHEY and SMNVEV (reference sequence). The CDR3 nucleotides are TGTGCCAGCAGTTTAGCAGGGGGCAACAATCAGCCCCAGCATTTT. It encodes CASSLAGGNNQPQHF.

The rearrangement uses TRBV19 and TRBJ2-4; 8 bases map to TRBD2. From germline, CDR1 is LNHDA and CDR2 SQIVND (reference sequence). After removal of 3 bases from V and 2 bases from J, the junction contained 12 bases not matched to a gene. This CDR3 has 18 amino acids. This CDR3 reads CASSIGQRGGRSKNIQYF. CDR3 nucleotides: TGTGCCAGTAGTATTGGCCAACGGGGGGGCCGGTCCAAAAACATTCAGTACTTC.

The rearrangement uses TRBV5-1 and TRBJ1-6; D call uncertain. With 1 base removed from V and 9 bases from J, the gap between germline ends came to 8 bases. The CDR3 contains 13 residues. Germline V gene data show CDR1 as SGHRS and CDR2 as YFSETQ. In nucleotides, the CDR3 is TGCGCCAGCAGCTTGCAGCGTAGTTCACCCCTCCACTTT. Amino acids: CASSLQRSSPLHF.

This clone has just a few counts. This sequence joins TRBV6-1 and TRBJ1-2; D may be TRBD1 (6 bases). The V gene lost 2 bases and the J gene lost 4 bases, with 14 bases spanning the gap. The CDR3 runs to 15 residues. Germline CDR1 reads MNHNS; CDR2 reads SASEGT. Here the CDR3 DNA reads TGTGCCAGCAGTGAATCGATAGGGGGGAGCTATGGCTACACCTTC. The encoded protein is CASSESIGGSYGYTF.

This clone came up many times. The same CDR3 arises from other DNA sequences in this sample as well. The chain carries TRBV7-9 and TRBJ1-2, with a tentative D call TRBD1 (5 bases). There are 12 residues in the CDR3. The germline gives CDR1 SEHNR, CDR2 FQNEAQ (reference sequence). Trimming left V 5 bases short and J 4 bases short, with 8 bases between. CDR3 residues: CASSLDSYGYTF. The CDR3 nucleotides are TGTGCCAGCAGCCTCGACAGCTATGGCTACACCTTC. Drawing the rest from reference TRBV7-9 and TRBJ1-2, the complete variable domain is DTGVSQNPRHKITKRGQNVTFRCDPISEHNRLYWYRQTLGQGPEFLTYFQNEAQLEKSRLLSDRFSAERPKGSFSTLEIQRTEQGDSAMYLCASSLDSYGYTFGSGTRLTVV.

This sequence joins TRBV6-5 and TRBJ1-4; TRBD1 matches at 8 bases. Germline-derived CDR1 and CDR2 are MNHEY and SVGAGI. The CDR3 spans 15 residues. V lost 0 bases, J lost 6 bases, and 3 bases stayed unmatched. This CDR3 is CASSYSRGQDEKLFF. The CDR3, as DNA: TGTGCCAGCAGTTACTCCAGGGGGCAAGATGAAAAACTGTTTTTT.

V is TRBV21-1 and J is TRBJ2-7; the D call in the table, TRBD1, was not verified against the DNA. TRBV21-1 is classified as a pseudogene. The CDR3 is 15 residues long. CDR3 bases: TGTGCCAGCAGCAGTCTGGACAAAAGCTCCTACGAGCAGTACTTC. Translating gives CASSSLDKSSYEQYF.

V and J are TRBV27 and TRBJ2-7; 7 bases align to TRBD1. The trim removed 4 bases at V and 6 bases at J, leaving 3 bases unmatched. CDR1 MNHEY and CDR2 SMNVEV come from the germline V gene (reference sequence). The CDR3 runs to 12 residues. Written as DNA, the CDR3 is TGTGCCAGCAGTTCCGGACAGGCCGAGCAGTACTTC. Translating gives CASSSGQAEQYF.

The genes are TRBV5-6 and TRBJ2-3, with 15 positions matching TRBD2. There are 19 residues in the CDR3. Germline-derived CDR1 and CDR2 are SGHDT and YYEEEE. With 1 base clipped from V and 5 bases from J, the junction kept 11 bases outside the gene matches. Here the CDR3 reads CASSLYGTSGGLFIDTQYF. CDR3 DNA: TGTGCCAGCAGCTTGTACGGGACTAGCGGGGGGCTGTTCATAGATACGCAGTATTTT. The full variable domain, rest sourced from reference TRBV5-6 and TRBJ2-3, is DAGVTQSPTHLIKTRGQQVTLRCSPKSGHDTVSWYQQALGQGPQFIFQYYEEEERQRGNFPDRFSGHQFPNYSSELNVNALLLGDSALYLCASSLYGTSGGLFIDTQYFGPGTRLTVL.

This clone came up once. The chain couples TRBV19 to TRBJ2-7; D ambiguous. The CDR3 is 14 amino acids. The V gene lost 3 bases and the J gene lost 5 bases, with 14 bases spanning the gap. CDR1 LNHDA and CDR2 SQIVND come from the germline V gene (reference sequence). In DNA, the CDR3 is TGTGCCAGTAGTATTGTTTTCCCTGCCGACGAGCAGTACTTC. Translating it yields CASSIVFPADEQYF.

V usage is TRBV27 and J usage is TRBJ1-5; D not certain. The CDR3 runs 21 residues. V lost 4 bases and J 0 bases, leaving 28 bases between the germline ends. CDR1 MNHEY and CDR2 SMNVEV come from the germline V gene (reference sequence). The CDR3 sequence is CASSSKGRGPVPGFSNQPQHF. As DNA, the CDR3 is TGTGCCAGCAGTTCAAAGGGCCGCGGGCCGGTCCCAGGTTTTAGCAATCAGCCCCAGCATTTT.

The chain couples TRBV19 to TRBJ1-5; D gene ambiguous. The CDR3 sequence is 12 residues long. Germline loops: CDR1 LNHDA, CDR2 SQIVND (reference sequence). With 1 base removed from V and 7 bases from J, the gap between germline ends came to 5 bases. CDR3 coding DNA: TGTGCCAGTAGTATAGGTTTCCAGCCCCAGCATTTT. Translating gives CASSIGFQPQHF.

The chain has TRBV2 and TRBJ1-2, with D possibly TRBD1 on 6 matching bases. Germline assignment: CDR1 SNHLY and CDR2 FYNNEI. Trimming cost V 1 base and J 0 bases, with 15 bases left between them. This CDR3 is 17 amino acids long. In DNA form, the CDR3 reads TGTGCCAGCAGTGAAGAAGTTGGGGGGGCCTCTAACTATGGCTACACCTTC. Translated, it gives CASSEEVGGASNYGYTF.

The CDR3, as DNA: TGCGCCAGCAGCTTTGAGGGTCGGGGCACCGGGGAGCTGTTTTTT. It is translated as CASSFEGRGTGELFF. The rearrangement joins TRBV5-1 to TRBJ2-2; perhaps TRBD2 as D (5 bases). The CDR3 is 15 residues long. With 2 bases removed from V and 4 bases from J, the gap between germline ends came to 12 bases. Germline V gene sequence: CDR1 SGHRS, CDR2 YFSETQ. The variable domain in full, with the rest retrieved from reference TRBV5-1 and TRBJ2-2, is KAGVTQTPRYLIKTRGQQVTLSCSPISGHRSVSWYQQTPGQGLQFLFEYFSETQRNKGNFPGRFSGRQFSNSRSEMNVSTLELGDSALYLCASSFEGRGTGELFFGEGSRLTVL.

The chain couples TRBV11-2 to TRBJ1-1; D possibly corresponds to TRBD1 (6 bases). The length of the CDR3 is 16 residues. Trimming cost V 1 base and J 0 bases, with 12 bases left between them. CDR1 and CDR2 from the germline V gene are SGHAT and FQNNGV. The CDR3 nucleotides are TGTGCCAGCAGCTTAGGTCCAGGGGATATGAACACTGAAGCTTTCTTT. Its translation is CASSLGPGDMNTEAFF.